Shown below are 16 T cell receptor beta chains from a single sample sequenced in a study of technical replicates of blood from a few donors. Only in-frame clones appear in the TCRdb table, and some are missing; sequencing was by immunoSEQ multiplex PCR. Counted here are almost 90,000 clones, around 95% occurring once; the ten biggest clones make up 0.34%. The sample taken for sequencing was T cells isolated from PBMCs. The receptors originated from a human donor in good health.

The chain carries TRBV6-6 and TRBJ1-1, with D perhaps TRBD1 (6 bases). The germline V gene has CDR1 MNHNY and CDR2 SVGAGI (reference sequence). CDR3 length: 12 residues. The ends were cut back, 4 bases at V and 7 bases at J, with 10 bases in the middle. CDR3 protein: CASSSRQVEAFF. The CDR3 DNA reads as TGTGCCAGCAGTTCCCGACAGGTTGAAGCTTTCTTT.

V gene TRBV18 combines with J gene TRBJ2-1; the D gene is possibly TRBD1 (5 bases). Germline CDR1 reads KGHSH; CDR2 reads LQKENI. This CDR3 has 16 residues. Deletions cut 3 bases from V and 7 bases from J, with 19 bases between. The CDR3 region is CASSPSDKWDRNEQFF. CDR3 DNA sequence: TGTGCCAGCTCACCCTCGGACAAGTGGGATCGGAATGAGCAGTTCTTC.

In nucleotides, the CDR3 is TGTGCCAGCAGTAACGACAGGGGTCAAGACAATGAGCAGTTCTTC. It specifies CASSNDRGQDNEQFF. V usage is TRBV6-5 and J usage is TRBJ2-1, with 8 bases that match TRBD1. After removal of 5 bases from V and 5 bases from J, the junction contained 8 bases not matched to a gene. This CDR3 region has 15 residues. Germline V gene data show CDR1 as MNHEY and CDR2 as SVGAGI.

The genes are TRBV7-9 and TRBJ1-2; the match to TRBD1 covers 7 bases. Unmatched junction bases numbered 16, after V lost 3 bases and J lost 3 bases. CDR1 SEHNR and CDR2 FQNEAQ come from the germline V gene (reference sequence). The CDR3 runs 18 residues. CDR3 bases: TGTGCCAGCAGCTTTCCTTCTTATTCAGACAGGGATGACTATGGCTACACCTTC. It specifies CASSFPSYSDRDDYGYTF.

The chain joins TRBV7-6 to TRBJ2-7; D perhaps matches TRBD1 (6 bases). CDR3 size: 16 residues. V was shortened by 1 base and J by 0 bases, with 13 bases between the two germline ends. Germline CDR1 SGHVS, CDR2 FNYEAQ. CDR3 nucleotides: TGTGCCAGCAGCTTAGATCACAGGGAGAGCTCCTACGAGCAGTACTTC. The encoded protein is CASSLDHRESSYEQYF. The full variable domain, completed using reference TRBV7-6 and TRBJ2-7, is GAGVSQSPRYKVTKRGQDVALRCDPISGHVSLYWYRQALGQGPEFLTYFNYEAQQDKSGLPNDRFSAERPEGSISTLTIQRTEQRDSAMYRCASSLDHRESSYEQYFGPGTRLTVT.

The chain carries TRBV6-5 and TRBJ1-5, with 10 bases lining up with TRBD1. CDR1 is MNHEY, CDR2 SVGAGI, per germline. The CDR3 is 14 residues long. Unmatched junction bases numbered 5, after V lost 6 bases and J lost 6 bases. The CDR3 nucleotides read TGTGCCAGCAGGGGACAGGGGCAAGGTCAGCCCCAGCATTTT. Its translation: CASRGQGQGQPQHF.

The chain couples TRBV7-2 to TRBJ1-5, with TRBD1 matching over 7 bases. This CDR3 is built from 16 residues. V was pared by 0 bases and J by 1 base, with 3 bases of the junction left unmatched. Germline CDR1 is SGHTA and CDR2 is FQGNSA. In DNA form, the CDR3 reads TGTGCCAGCAGCTTAGCGGCACAGGGGAGCAATCAGCCCCAGCATTTT. It is translated as CASSLAAQGSNQPQHF.

The rearrangement uses TRBV6-5 and TRBJ2-7; TRBD2 agrees at 8 bases. After removal of 2 bases from V and 6 bases from J, the junction contained 6 bases not matched to a gene. Per the germline V gene, CDR1 is MNHEY and CDR2 is SVGAGI. The CDR3 length is 14 residues. The CDR3, as DNA: TGTGCCAGCAGTTACACGGGAGGGCGGACCGAGCAGTACTTC. The encoded protein is CASSYTGGRTEQYF.

This clone was found a few times. V is TRBV4-1 and J is TRBJ1-1, with 9 bases lining up with TRBD1. The CDR3 sequence is 16 residues long. V lost 7 bases to trimming and J lost 4 bases; unmatched junction nucleotides: 13. From germline, CDR1 is MGHRA and CDR2 YSYEKL. The CDR3 is CASTYGGTGSVTEAFF. CDR3 sequence (DNA): TGCGCCAGCACCTACGGGGGGACAGGGTCGGTCACTGAAGCTTTCTTT.

CDR3: CASSPNTDTQYF. Here the CDR3 DNA reads TGTGCCAGTAGCCCAAATACAGATACGCAGTATTTT. The chain recombines TRBV19 with TRBJ2-3; no definite D call. The CDR3 length is 12 residues. Germline V gives CDR1 LNHDA, CDR2 SQIVND (reference sequence). Trimming removed 6 bases at V and 3 bases at J, with 7 bases between.

The chain recombines TRBV2 with TRBJ1-2; 8 nucleotides agree with TRBD1. There are 15 residues in the CDR3. Germline values: CDR1 SNHLY, CDR2 FYNNEI. J lost 8 bases, V lost 2 bases, and 10 bases had no gene match. The CDR3 DNA is TGTGCCAGCAGTGAAAACAGGGGGAGTGCGAGAGGCTACACCTTC. Translating gives CASSENRGSARGYTF. The full variable domain, its missing parts supplied by reference TRBV2 and TRBJ1-2, is EPEVTQTPSHQVTQMGQEVILRCVPISNHLYFYWYRQILGQKVEFLVSFYNNEISEKSEIFDDQFSVERPDGSNFTLKIRSTKLEDSAMYFCASSENRGSARGYTFGSGTRLTVV.

The rearrangement links TRBV16 to TRBJ2-1; 11 nucleotides agree with TRBD2. V lost 4 bases and J lost 11; bases outside the gene matches: 16. Germline loops: CDR1 KGHSY, CDR2 FQNENV. This CDR3 is 17 amino acids long. The CDR3 DNA sequence: TGTGCCAGCAGCCCCCCCCCTACTAGCGGGGGAGAGAGGAAGCAGTTCTTC. Amino acid sequence: CASSPPPTSGGERKQFF.

Here the CDR3 reads CASMGASTYEQYF. DNA of the CDR3: TGTGCCAGCATGGGGGCATCCACCTACGAGCAGTACTTC. V and J are TRBV21-1 and TRBJ2-7; TRBD1 reflects the table's D call only, with no check against the DNA. TRBV21-1 has pseudogene status. CDR3 size: 13 residues.

J is TRBJ1-5 and V is TRBV6-5, with 8 nucleotides matching TRBD1. The CDR3 totals 15 residues. CDR1 MNHEY and CDR2 SVGAGI come from the germline V gene. Trimming removed 8 bases from V and 3 bases from J; junction bases left unmatched: 9. Here the CDR3 reads CASRRGPGVNQPQHF. The CDR3 nucleotides are TGTGCCAGCCGCAGGGGGCCAGGGGTCAATCAGCCCCAGCATTTT.

The genes are TRBV7-9 and TRBJ2-1, with 10 bases that match TRBD2. CDR3 length: 16 residues. Germline lookup yields CDR1 SEHNR and CDR2 FQNEAQ (reference sequence). The trim removed 7 bases at V and 4 bases at J, leaving 10 bases unmatched. The CDR3 coding sequence is TGTGCCAGCAATATACCGGGACTAGCGCGATACAATGAGCAGTTCTTC. It translates to CASNIPGLARYNEQFF.

This clone was counted between two and nine times. The V call is TRBV19, the J call TRBJ2-3, with a possible D match to TRBD2 (6 bases). The germline V gene encodes CDR1 LNHDA and CDR2 SQIVND (reference sequence). Deletions cut 5 bases from V and 4 bases from J, with 13 bases between. This CDR3 spans 14 amino acids. CDR3 nucleotide sequence: TGTGCCAGTAGTGCTGCGGGGCTACCAGATACGCAGTATTTT. This encodes CASSAAGLPDTQYF.